These T cell receptor beta chains were read from a single sample in a study of breast tumors, draining lymph nodes, adjacent tissues. MiXCR was run by TCRdb on the multiplex PCR reads, yielding one entry per CDR3 protein. The table records 270,000 or so distinct CDR3 sequences, about 33% of them present only once. What was sequenced was axillary lymph node tissue. The origin of the receptors is a female donor with breast cancer. Some clones in this sample may be carry-over from other donors' samples. CDR3s include the opening cysteine and the closing phenylalanine or tryptophan.

v_call: TRBV2; j_call: TRBJ2-1; cdr3_aa: CASRSPGLAGNNEQFF
v_call: TRBV30; j_call: TRBJ1-2; cdr3_aa: CAWSGMDSLRGYTF
v_call: TRBV19; j_call: TRBJ1-3; cdr3_aa: CASSLQGTSGNTIYF
v_call: TRBV30; j_call: TRBJ2-2; cdr3_aa: CARQTSRNAGELFF
v_call: TRBV12-5; j_call: TRBJ2-1; cdr3_aa: CASGLAPAHNEQFF
v_call: TRBV15; j_call: TRBJ2-5; cdr3_aa: CITSTFRGKETQYF
v_call: TRBV7-2; j_call: TRBJ2-1; cdr3_aa: CASSERSSYNEQFF
v_call: TRBV24-1; j_call: TRBJ2-1; cdr3_aa: CPTYNEQFF
v_call: TRBV2; j_call: TRBJ2-1; cdr3_aa: CASSGSTYNEQFF
v_call: TRBV28; j_call: TRBJ1-6; cdr3_aa: CASSWGTGRNSPLHF
v_call: TRBV12-3/TRBV12-4; j_call: TRBJ2-1; cdr3_aa: CASSLAGSPNEQFF
v_call: TRBV20-1; j_call: TRBJ1-2; cdr3_aa: CSASGRLSYGYTF
v_call: TRBV5-8; j_call: TRBJ1-6; cdr3_aa: CASSLEMGRSPLHF
v_call: TRBV10-2; j_call: TRBJ2-2; cdr3_aa: CASSEAGTLNTGELFF
v_call: TRBV7-2; j_call: TRBJ1-2; cdr3_aa: CASSPQQNRGLHGYTF
v_call: TRBV19; j_call: TRBJ2-7; cdr3_aa: CASSIVGMSSYEQYF
v_call: TRBV7-3; j_call: TRBJ1-5; cdr3_aa: CASSRETGRDQPQHF
v_call: TRBV12-3/TRBV12-4; j_call: TRBJ2-2; cdr3_aa: CASSLASVTSGTTGELFF
v_call: TRBV3-1; j_call: TRBJ2-2; cdr3_aa: CASSPRTNTGELFF
v_call: TRBV12-3/TRBV12-4; j_call: TRBJ1-1; cdr3_aa: CASRTRRGEAFF
v_call: TRBV6-1; j_call: TRBJ1-6; cdr3_aa: CASRLGEGGSPLHF
v_call: TRBV27; j_call: TRBJ2-1; cdr3_aa: CASSQDNDQFF
v_call: TRBV7-2; j_call: TRBJ2-2; cdr3_aa: CASSPGTSGRVTGELFF
v_call: TRBV18; j_call: TRBJ2-5; cdr3_aa: CASSQYQETQYF
v_call: TRBV4-2; j_call: TRBJ2-5; cdr3_aa: CASSPSVAGTRYF
v_call: TRBV2; j_call: TRBJ2-6; cdr3_aa: CASSEVGGTGANVLTF
v_call: TRBV6-2/TRBV6-3; j_call: TRBJ2-7; cdr3_aa: CATNRGTGSYEQYF
v_call: TRBV7-9; j_call: TRBJ2-3; cdr3_aa: CASSGRLAGGGTDTQYF
v_call: TRBV10-3; j_call: TRBJ1-2; cdr3_aa: CAISEFPQGANYGYTF
v_call: TRBV19; j_call: TRBJ2-1; cdr3_aa: CASSRVGVLSYNEQFF
v_call: TRBV15; j_call: TRBJ1-2; cdr3_aa: CATSGPGQGAYGYTF
v_call: TRBV24-1; j_call: TRBJ2-1; cdr3_aa: CATSDIWTSGRGNNEQFF
v_call: TRBV20-1; j_call: TRBJ2-7; cdr3_aa: CSASTVNPYEQYF
v_call: TRBV27; j_call: TRBJ1-5; cdr3_aa: CASSPEWGNQPQHF
v_call: TRBV10-3; j_call: TRBJ2-5; cdr3_aa: CAVSGQGQEAQYF
v_call: TRBV20-1; j_call: TRBJ1-5; cdr3_aa: CSLGNPQHF
v_call: TRBV7-8; j_call: TRBJ1-2; cdr3_aa: CASTLDQGKGGGYTF
v_call: TRBV19; j_call: TRBJ1-4; cdr3_aa: CASTDGLAGGPGASEKLFF
v_call: TRBV10-3; j_call: TRBJ2-2; cdr3_aa: CAISFQPTGAGELFF
v_call: TRBV12-3/TRBV12-4; j_call: TRBJ1-2; cdr3_aa: CASSPTALHRGYTF
v_call: TRBV19; j_call: TRBJ1-2; cdr3_aa: CASSMGAWGYTF